The TCR beta chain described here comes from a study of cytomegalovirus exposure and HLA in healthy donors. The V gene's germline CDR1 is SNHLY and CDR2 FYNNEI. V lost 3 bases and J lost 4; bases outside the gene matches: 1. The CDR3 runs 16 residues. Both 60 Vbeta primers and 13 Jbeta primers went into the PCR. Assay used: immunoSEQ multiplex PCR; TCRdb lists only in-frame clones, some missing. The repertoire holds 200,000 to 250,000 clones, 60% to 80% seen once, with 1.8% in the top ten. What was sequenced was PBMCs. The genes are TRBV2 and TRBJ2-1; 15 bases align to TRBD2. The sequence came from a woman younger than 45 in good health and CMV-seronegative. This CDR3 reads CASSEGLAGGYNEQFF. Written as DNA, the CDR3 is TGTGCCAGCAGTGAGGGACTAGCGGGAGGATACAATGAGCAGTTCTTC.